Below, 27 T cell receptor beta chains from the same sample are listed, as sequenced in a study of CD8+ T cells in alopecia areata. Extracted RNA was reverse transcribed into cDNA, the sequencing template. Using immunoSEQ multiplex PCR, the repertoire was profiled, and TCRdb retains in-frame clones only, with some absent. The top ten hold about a fifth of the sample, which has roughly 64,000 clones, roughly 50% seen once. Specified treatment: oral pan-JAK inhibitor, 5-10 mg twice daily. The sequencing here drew on CD8+ T cells sorted from blood, taken around week 37, from a patient treated with tofacitinib. These receptor sequences come from a human donor with alopecia areata.

This clone was observed a few times. This rearrangement joins TRBV6-4 to TRBJ2-2; no firm D call. CDR1 is MRHNA and CDR2 is SNTAGT in the germline V gene. The CDR3 has 13 amino acids. The V and J ends lost 5 bases and 1 base respectively, with 5 bases between them. CDR3: CASSRQNTGELFF. CDR3 coding DNA: TGTGCCAGCAGTAGGCAGAACACCGGGGAGCTGTTTTTT.

The chain combines TRBV6-5 with TRBJ2-1; 7 bases align to TRBD2. The CDR3 has 13 residues. CDR1 MNHEY and CDR2 SVGAGI come from the germline V gene. The V segment lost 3 bases and the J segment 9 bases; nucleotides outside the gene matches: 5. The CDR3 is CASSYLGEGEQFF. CDR3 coding DNA: TGTGCCAGCAGTTATCTGGGGGAGGGTGAGCAGTTCTTC.

The chain combines TRBV28 with TRBJ2-5; D might be TRBD2 (6 bases). Germline V lookup: CDR1 MDHEN, CDR2 SYDVKM. V was cut by 6 bases and J by 5 bases, with 19 bases left in between. The CDR3 is made up of 15 amino acids. DNA of the CDR3: TGTGCCAGCAGCGCGTCTAGCGCACGTAGGGAGACCCAGTACTTC. Translation gives CASSASSARRETQYF.

This clone was seen only a few times. This CDR3 is CASSIAGENTDTQYF. In DNA form, the CDR3 reads TGTGCCAGCAGTATAGCGGGAGAAAACACAGATACGCAGTATTTT. This rearrangement joins TRBV6-5 to TRBJ2-3; TRBD2 aligns across 9 bases. The J segment lost 2 bases and the V segment lost 5 bases, leaving 5 bases of the junction unmatched. Germline V gene data show CDR1 as MNHEY and CDR2 as SVGAGI. This CDR3 has 15 residues.

The chain employs TRBV7-8 and TRBJ2-3, with D perhaps TRBD1 or TRBD2 (5 bases each). Trimming stripped 10 bases from V and 2 bases from J, with 13 bases between. In germline, CDR1 is SGHVS, CDR2 FQNEAQ. CDR3 length equals 13 residues. The CDR3 spells CATSWGITDTQYF. In nucleotides, the CDR3 is TGTGCCACCTCGTGGGGGATCACAGATACGCAGTATTTT.

This clone was recorded a few times. The chain couples TRBV27 to TRBJ2-7; no reliable D call. V lost 6 bases, J lost 3 bases, and 15 bases lay in between. From germline, CDR1 is MNHEY and CDR2 SMNVEV (reference sequence). CDR3 length equals 14 residues. The CDR3 coding sequence is TGTGCCAGCAGAGAACGTGGGCTGGGCTACGAGCAGTACTTC. Translated, it gives CASRERGLGYEQYF.

The rearrangement uses TRBV7-6 and TRBJ2-7, with TRBD2 identical over 9 bases. The CDR3 runs 14 residues. The V gene's germline CDR1 is SGHVS and CDR2 FNYEAQ. J was trimmed by 4 bases and V by 5 bases; bases with no gene match: 6. The CDR3 nucleotides read TGTGCCAGCAGCCCGCTAGCGGGGTTGTACGAGCAGTACTTC. The encoded protein is CASSPLAGLYEQYF. Looking up the rest from reference TRBV7-6 and TRBJ2-7 gives the full variable domain: GAGVSQSPRYKVTKRGQDVALRCDPISGHVSLYWYRQALGQGPEFLTYFNYEAQQDKSGLPNDRFSAERPEGSISTLTIQRTEQRDSAMYRCASSPLAGLYEQYFGPGTRLTVT.

This rearrangement joins TRBV29-1 to TRBJ1-2; 9 bases are a match to TRBD1. CDR3 length: 15 amino acids. J lost 4 bases, V lost 0 bases, and 6 bases had no gene match. Germline-derived CDR1 and CDR2 are SQVTM and ANQGSEA. CDR3 bases: TGCAGCGTTGAAGATCTTGGACAGGGGAGCTATGGCTACACCTTC. It specifies CSVEDLGQGSYGYTF.

This clone appeared a few times. This chain uses TRBV5-1 with TRBJ2-7; D ambiguous. The V gene lost 0 bases and the J gene lost 0 bases, with 13 bases spanning the gap. There are 16 residues in the CDR3. The V gene's germline CDR1 is SGHRS and CDR2 YFSETQ. CDR3 sequence: CASSLAVTTNSYEQYF. The CDR3 DNA reads as TGCGCCAGCAGCTTGGCCGTTACTACGAACTCCTACGAGCAGTACTTC.

This clone was picked up a small number of times. The gene calls are TRBV19 and TRBJ2-7; TRBD1 matches 9 bases. This CDR3 is built from 14 residues. CDR1 LNHDA and CDR2 SQIVND come from the germline V gene (reference sequence). Germline trimming cut 6 bases from V and 3 bases from J; bases unmatched to any gene: 6. The CDR3 DNA reads TGTGCCAGTAGGGACAGGGGCCAAGACTACGAGCAGTACTTC. It is translated as CASRDRGQDYEQYF.

The genes are TRBV29-1 and TRBJ2-1; TRBD1 is a possible D gene (6 bases). The CDR3 covers 13 residues. The V gene lost 8 bases and the J gene lost 2 bases, with 13 bases spanning the gap. CDR1 is SQVTM and CDR2 is ANQGSEA in the germline V gene. CDR3 residues: CSPRAGAYNEQFF. The CDR3 DNA is TGCAGCCCCCGCGCAGGGGCCTACAATGAGCAGTTCTTC.

This clone showed up just a few times. V is TRBV9 and J is TRBJ1-1; D is perhaps TRBD1 (5 bases). The CDR3 extends over 13 amino acids. Germline CDR1 and CDR2: SGDLS and YYNGEE. Trimming took 4 bases from V and 1 from J, leaving 8 bases between them. CDR3 residues: CASSHQGNTEAFF. The CDR3 DNA reads TGTGCCAGCAGCCATCAGGGGAACACTGAAGCTTTCTTT. Complete variable domain (other parts from reference TRBV9 and TRBJ1-1): DSGVTQTPKHLITATGQRVTLRCSPRSGDLSVYWYQQSLDQGLQFLIQYYNGEERAKGNILERFSAQQFPDLHSELNLSSLELGDSALYFCASSHQGNTEAFFGQGTRLTVV.

CDR3 sequence reads: CASSVLGESREETQYF. In DNA form, the CDR3 reads TGTGCCAGCAGTGTACTCGGCGAATCCCGGGAAGAGACCCAGTACTTC. The rearrangement uses TRBV2 and TRBJ2-5; D gene uncertain. Trimming shortened V by 4 bases and J by 3 bases, and 18 bases separated the two germline ends. The CDR3 extends over 16 amino acids. Germline CDR1 and CDR2: SNHLY and FYNNEI.

CDR3 in DNA: TGCAGCGTTGAAGACCCTAGTAGGGTGGGAGAAGGTGAAGCTTTCTTT. Translated: CSVEDPSRVGEGEAFF. The chain links TRBV29-1 to TRBJ1-1; D not resolved. V was cut by 0 bases and J by 7 bases, with 21 bases left in between. The CDR3 loop spans 16 amino acids. Germline CDR1 SQVTM, CDR2 ANQGSEA.

The chain employs TRBV11-2 and TRBJ2-1; 8 bases match TRBD2. This CDR3 comprises 18 residues. In germline, CDR1 is SGHAT, CDR2 FQNNGV. V lost 1 base to trimming and J lost 2 bases; unmatched junction nucleotides: 10. The CDR3 nucleotides read TGTGCCAGCAGCTTAGTCCATTTGTACGGGAGGGCCTACAATGAGCAGTTCTTC. Protein: CASSLVHLYGRAYNEQFF.

V and J are TRBV29-1 and TRBJ1-1, with TRBD1 matching 8 bases. This CDR3 has 12 amino acids. With 3 bases clipped from V and 10 bases from J, the junction kept 7 bases outside the gene matches. Looked up from germline, CDR1 is SQVTM and CDR2 is ANQGSEA. CDR3 amino acids: CSVEWTGTGAFF. In nucleotides, the CDR3 is TGCAGCGTTGAGTGGACAGGGACAGGAGCTTTCTTT.

The chain has TRBV25-1 and TRBJ2-5; D might be TRBD2 (6 bases). Trimming removed 10 bases from V and 4 bases from J, with 7 bases in between. The CDR3 extends over 10 amino acids. Germline assignment: CDR1 MGHDK and CDR2 SYGVNS. This CDR3 is CATEGETQYF. The CDR3 nucleotides read TGTGCCACGGAGGGAGAGACCCAGTACTTC. Together with reference TRBV25-1 and TRBJ2-5, the CDR3 gives the full variable domain: EADIYQTPRYLVIGTGKKITLECSQTMGHDKMYWYQQDPGMELHLIHYSYGVNSTEKGDLSSESTVSRIRTEHFPLTLESARPSHTSQYLCATEGETQYFGPGTRLLVL.

The V gene is TRBV7-6, the J gene TRBJ2-1, with TRBD1 as a possible D gene (6 bases). The CDR3 has 13 residues. V was shortened by 6 bases and J by 7 bases, with 13 bases between the two germline ends. The germline gives CDR1 SGHVS, CDR2 FNYEAQ. CDR3 nucleotide sequence: TGTGCCAGCAGTCCGTCTCAGGGGAATGAGCAGTTCTTC. Protein sequence: CASSPSQGNEQFF.

This clone was counted a few times. The chain is built from TRBV4-1 and TRBJ1-5; the match to TRBD1 covers 7 bases. This CDR3 has 16 residues. J was trimmed by 0 bases and V by 2 bases; bases with no gene match: 4. The germline gives CDR1 MGHRA, CDR2 YSYEKL. CDR3: CASSQRDRASNQPQHF. CDR3 in DNA: TGCGCCAGCAGCCAAAGAGACAGGGCTAGCAATCAGCCCCAGCATTTT.

The chain is built from TRBV7-9 and TRBJ2-7; 10 bases line up with TRBD2. There are 16 residues in the CDR3. V was clipped by 5 bases and J by 4 bases; unmatched bases: 11. Germline V gene data show CDR1 as SEHNR and CDR2 as FQNEAQ (reference sequence). For the CDR3, the DNA is TGTGCCAGCAGCCAACGCCTAGCGGGAGTTTCTTACGAGCAGTACTTC. Residues: CASSQRLAGVSYEQYF.

This clone was detected a few times. V gene TRBV19 combines with J gene TRBJ2-1; no clear D. CDR1 is LNHDA, CDR2 SQIVND, per germline (reference sequence). The CDR3 loop spans 16 amino acids. With 2 bases removed from V and 7 bases from J, the gap between germline ends came to 18 bases. CDR3 in DNA: TGTGCCAGTAGTATATCGTCCCAGAATATTAGGAATGAGCAGTTCTTC. Residues: CASSISSQNIRNEQFF.

This chain connects TRBV5-8 to TRBJ1-5, with D uncertain. Trimming shortened V by 0 bases and J by 4 bases, and 8 bases separated the two germline ends. There are 14 residues in the CDR3. Germline CDR1 SGHTS, CDR2 YDEGEE. The CDR3 DNA sequence: TGTGCCAGCAGCTTGGGAGGTGGGAATCAGCCCCAGCATTTT. It codes for CASSLGGGNQPQHF. Drawing the rest from reference TRBV5-8 and TRBJ1-5, the complete variable domain is EAGVTQSPTHLIKTRGQQATLRCSPISGHTSVYWYQQALGLGLQFLLWYDEGEERNRGNFPPRFSGRQFPNYSSELNVNALELEDSALYLCASSLGGGNQPQHFGDGTRLSIL.

The rearrangement uses TRBV9 and TRBJ2-5; 8 bases fit TRBD1. The V gene end was trimmed by 5 bases and the J gene end by 14 bases; junction bases not matched to a gene: 8. The CDR3 runs 11 residues. Germline CDR1 SGDLS, CDR2 YYNGEE. The DNA for the CDR3 is TGTGCCAGCAGTTCCGGGACAGGATTCTACTTC. Protein: CASSSGTGFYF.

The chain employs TRBV25-1 and TRBJ1-5; D call uncertain. The CDR3 runs 11 residues. Trimming cost V 2 bases and J 12 bases, with 8 bases left between them. The germline V gene has CDR1 MGHDK and CDR2 SYGVNS. CDR3 amino acids: CASSEGPDQHF. CDR3 in DNA: TGTGCCAGCAGTGAAGGACCCGACCAGCATTTT. The full variable domain, completed using reference TRBV25-1 and TRBJ1-5, is EADIYQTPRYLVIGTGKKITLECSQTMGHDKMYWYQQDPGMELHLIHYSYGVNSTEKGDLSSESTVSRIRTEHFPLTLESARPSHTSQYLCASSEGPDQHFGDGTRLSIL.

This clone was observed a few times. The V and J genes are TRBV29-1 and TRBJ2-5; possible D gene TRBD1, 5 bases. There are 14 residues in the CDR3. The V end lost 7 bases, the J end lost 3 bases, and 18 bases lay between the germline ends. The germline CDR1 and CDR2 sequences are SQVTM and ANQGSEA. CDR3 region: CSGKGAHEEETQYF. The CDR3 DNA reads as TGCAGCGGGAAAGGGGCTCACGAAGAAGAGACCCAGTACTTC.

A few counts support this clone. The chain is built from TRBV7-9 and TRBJ1-2, with unresolved D. V was shortened by 1 base and J by 0 bases, with 9 bases between the two germline ends. Germline CDR1 SEHNR, CDR2 FQNEAQ (reference sequence). This CDR3 is built from 15 residues. The CDR3 nucleotides read TGTGCCAGCAGCTTAGTAGCAGTAGCTAACTATGGCTACACCTTC. Translation: CASSLVAVANYGYTF. Variable domain in full (rest from reference TRBV7-9 and TRBJ1-2): DTGVSQNPRHKITKRGQNVTFRCDPISEHNRLYWYRQTLGQGPEFLTYFQNEAQLEKSRLLSDRFSAERPKGSFSTLEIQRTEQGDSAMYLCASSLVAVANYGYTFGSGTRLTVV.

The V gene is TRBV7-9, the J gene TRBJ2-7; the match to TRBD2 covers 14 bases. Per germline, CDR1 SEHNR and CDR2 FQNEAQ (reference sequence). J was trimmed by 5 bases and V by 5 bases; bases with no gene match: 5. The CDR3 length is 15 residues. This chain's CDR3 is CASSRGLAGEHEQYF. CDR3 coding DNA: TGTGCCAGCAGCCGGGGACTAGCGGGAGAGCACGAGCAGTACTTC.